These 7 T cell receptor beta chains originate from one sample sequenced in a study of blood T cell repertoires in COVID-19 (dated by TCRdb to about 2020). Libraries came from the immunoSEQ multiplex PCR assay. TCRdb carries this immuneACCESS record with in-frame sequences only. Its versions omit some clonotypes, under half of them owing to an unresolved V gene in the studies checked, with the rest unexplained. In all, the sample holds roughly 140,000 clones, and roughly 90% of those were seen once. The leading ten clones occupy approximately 2.4% of the sample. The sample consisted of peripheral blood. Receptors originate from a human donor in a cohort sampled during active COVID-19.

The rearrangement joins TRBV7-9 to TRBJ2-7; 10 positions agree with TRBD1. This CDR3 is 15 amino acids long. The V segment lost 5 bases and the J segment 0 bases; nucleotides outside the gene matches: 4. CDR1 SEHNR and CDR2 FQNEAQ come from the germline V gene (reference sequence). The CDR3 region is CASSPGQGSSYEQYF. CDR3 DNA: TGTGCCAGCAGCCCGGGACAGGGGAGCTCCTACGAGCAGTACTTC. Variable domain in full (rest from reference TRBV7-9 and TRBJ2-7): DTGVSQNPRHKITKRGQNVTFRCDPISEHNRLYWYRQTLGQGPEFLTYFQNEAQLEKSRLLSDRFSAERPKGSFSTLEIQRTEQGDSAMYLCASSPGQGSSYEQYFGPGTRLTVT.

This clone was seen only once. CDR3 DNA sequence: TGTGCCAGCAGCTCGACTAGCGGGAATCCCTACAATGAGCAGTTCTTC. Its protein is CASSSTSGNPYNEQFF. V is TRBV14 and J is TRBJ2-1; 11 nucleotides line up with TRBD2. The CDR3 is 16 amino acids. The germline V gene has CDR1 SGHDN and CDR2 FVKESK. V trimming: 5 bases; J trimming: 2 bases; junction bases outside the gene matches: 5.

V is TRBV18 and J is TRBJ2-1; the D is unclear. Germline-derived CDR1 and CDR2 are KGHSH and LQKENI. V gave up 3 bases and J gave up 4 bases, with 4 bases separating them. The CDR3 sequence is 12 residues long. The DNA of the CDR3 is TGTGCCAGCTCACCCAATTACAATGAGCAGTTCTTC. It yields the protein CASSPNYNEQFF.

The chain has TRBV14 and TRBJ1-5; D ambiguous. CDR1 is SGHDN, CDR2 FVKESK, per germline. The CDR3 length is 12 residues. The V gene lost 1 base and the J gene lost 6 bases, with 4 bases spanning the gap. The CDR3 here is CASSQGSQPQHF. The DNA for the CDR3 is TGTGCCAGCAGCCAAGGTAGTCAGCCCCAGCATTTT.

J is TRBJ1-5 and V is TRBV7-6; TRBD1 might be the D (5 bases). Germline V gives CDR1 SGHVS, CDR2 FNYEAQ. V was shortened by 1 base and J by 2 bases, with 9 bases between the two germline ends. CDR3 length: 15 amino acids. CDR3 residues: CASSLGRGGNQPQHF. The CDR3 DNA follows: TGTGCCAGCAGCTTAGGTAGGGGTGGCAATCAGCCCCAGCATTTT.

CDR3 in DNA: TGCGCCAGCAGCTTAAGCTTGGGACTAGCGGGGGCGCATGAAACCTACGAGCAGTACTTC. Translation gives CASSLSLGLAGAHETYEQYF. The rearrangement links TRBV5-1 to TRBJ2-7, with TRBD2 matching over 14 bases. The CDR3 contains 20 residues. Germline lookup yields CDR1 SGHRS and CDR2 YFSETQ. With 2 bases clipped from V and 2 bases from J, the junction kept 15 bases outside the gene matches.

The V and J genes are TRBV27 and TRBJ2-7; TRBD2 matches 9 bases. After removal of 6 bases from V and 6 bases from J, the junction contained 15 bases not matched to a gene. The germline V gene encodes CDR1 MNHEY and CDR2 SMNVEV (reference sequence). The CDR3 runs 16 residues. CDR3 region: CASRRTIGSGSGEQYF. Written as DNA, the CDR3 is TGTGCCAGCAGGCGGACTATAGGTAGCGGGAGTGGCGAGCAGTACTTC.